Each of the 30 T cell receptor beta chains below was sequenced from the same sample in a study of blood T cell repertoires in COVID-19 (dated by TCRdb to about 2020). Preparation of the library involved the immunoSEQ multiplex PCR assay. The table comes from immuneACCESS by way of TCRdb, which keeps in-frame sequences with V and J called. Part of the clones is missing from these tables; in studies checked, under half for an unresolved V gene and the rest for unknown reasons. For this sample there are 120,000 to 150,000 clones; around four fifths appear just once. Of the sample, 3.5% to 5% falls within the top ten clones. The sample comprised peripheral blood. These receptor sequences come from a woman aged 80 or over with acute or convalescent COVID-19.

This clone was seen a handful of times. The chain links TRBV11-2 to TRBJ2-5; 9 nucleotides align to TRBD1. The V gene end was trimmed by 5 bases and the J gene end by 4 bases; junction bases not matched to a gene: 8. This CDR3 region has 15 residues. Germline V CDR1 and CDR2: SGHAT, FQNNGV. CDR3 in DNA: TGTGCCAGCAGCCCCGGACAGGGGTTGTTAGAGACCCAGTACTTC. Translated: CASSPGQGLLETQYF.

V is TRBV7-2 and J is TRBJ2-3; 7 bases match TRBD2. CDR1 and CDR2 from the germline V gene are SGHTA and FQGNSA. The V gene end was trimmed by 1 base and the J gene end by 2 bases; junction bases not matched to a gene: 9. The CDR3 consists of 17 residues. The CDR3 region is CASSLGLTGGFTDTQYF. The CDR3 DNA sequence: TGTGCCAGCAGCTTAGGGTTGACGGGGGGTTTCACAGATACGCAGTATTTT. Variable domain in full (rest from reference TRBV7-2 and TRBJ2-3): GAGVSQSPSNKVTEKGKDVELRCDPISGHTALYWYRQSLGQGLEFLIYFQGNSAPDKSGLPSDRFSAERTGGSVSTLTIQRTQQEDSAVYLCASSLGLTGGFTDTQYFGPGTRLTVL.

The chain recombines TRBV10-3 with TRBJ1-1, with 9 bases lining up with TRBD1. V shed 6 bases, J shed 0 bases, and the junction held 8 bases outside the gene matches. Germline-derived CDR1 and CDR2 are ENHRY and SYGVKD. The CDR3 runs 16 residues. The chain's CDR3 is CAIRQDRGKVNTEAFF. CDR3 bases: TGTGCCATCAGACAGGACAGGGGAAAAGTGAACACTGAAGCTTTCTTT.

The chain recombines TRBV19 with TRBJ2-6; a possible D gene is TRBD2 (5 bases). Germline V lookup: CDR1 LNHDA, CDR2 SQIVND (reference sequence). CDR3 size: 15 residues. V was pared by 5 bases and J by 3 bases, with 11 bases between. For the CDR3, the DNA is TGTGCCAGTAGTTTCGGACTTGGTGGGGCCAACGTCCTGACTTTC. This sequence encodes CASSFGLGGANVLTF.

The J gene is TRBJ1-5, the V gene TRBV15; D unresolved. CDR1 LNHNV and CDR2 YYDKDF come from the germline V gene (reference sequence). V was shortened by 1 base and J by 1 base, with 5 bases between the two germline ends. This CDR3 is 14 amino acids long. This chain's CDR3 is CATSRGLSNQPQHF. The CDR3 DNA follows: TGTGCCACCAGCAGAGGGCTGAGCAATCAGCCCCAGCATTTT.

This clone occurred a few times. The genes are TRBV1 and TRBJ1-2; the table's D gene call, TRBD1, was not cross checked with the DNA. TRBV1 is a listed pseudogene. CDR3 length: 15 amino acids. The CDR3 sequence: CTRGTRVYKRYGYTF. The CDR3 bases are TGCACCCGAGGGACACGGGTCTACAAAAGGTATGGCTACACCTTC.

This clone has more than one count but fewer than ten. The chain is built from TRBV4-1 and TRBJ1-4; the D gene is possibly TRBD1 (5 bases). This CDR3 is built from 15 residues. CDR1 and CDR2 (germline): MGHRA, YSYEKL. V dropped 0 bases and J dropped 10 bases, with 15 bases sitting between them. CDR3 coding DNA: TGCGCCAGCAGCCAAGATTGGGCAGGGTCCCGAAAACTGTTTTTT. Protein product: CASSQDWAGSRKLFF.

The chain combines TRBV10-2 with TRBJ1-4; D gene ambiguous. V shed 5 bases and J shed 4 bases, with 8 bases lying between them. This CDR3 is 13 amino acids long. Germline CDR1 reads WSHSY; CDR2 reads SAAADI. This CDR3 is CASSRQYNEKLFF. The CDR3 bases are TGCGCCAGCAGTCGACAATATAATGAAAAACTGTTTTTT.

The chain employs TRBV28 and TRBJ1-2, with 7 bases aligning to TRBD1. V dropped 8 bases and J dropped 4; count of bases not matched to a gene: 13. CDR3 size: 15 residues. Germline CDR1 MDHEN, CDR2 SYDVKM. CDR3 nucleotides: TGTGCCAGCCAAAAGAGACAGGGTGGTGGCTATGGCTACACCTTC. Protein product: CASQKRQGGGYGYTF.

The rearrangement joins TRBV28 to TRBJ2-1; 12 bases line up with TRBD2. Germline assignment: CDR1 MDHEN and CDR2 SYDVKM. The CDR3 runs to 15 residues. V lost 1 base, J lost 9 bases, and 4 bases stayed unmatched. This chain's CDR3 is CASSLSGLAGIEQFF. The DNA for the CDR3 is TGTGCCAGCAGTTTATCTGGACTAGCGGGAATTGAGCAGTTCTTC.

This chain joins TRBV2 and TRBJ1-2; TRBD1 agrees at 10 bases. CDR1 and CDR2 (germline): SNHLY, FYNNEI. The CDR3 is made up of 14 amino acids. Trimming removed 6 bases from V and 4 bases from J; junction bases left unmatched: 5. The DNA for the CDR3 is TGTGCCAGCAGGCCGGGACAGGGGACCTATGGCTACACCTTC. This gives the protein CASRPGQGTYGYTF.

CDR3 sequence reads: CASSPGQKETQYF. CDR3 DNA sequence: TGTGCCAGCAGCCCCGGACAGAAAGAGACCCAGTACTTC. The chain couples TRBV12-3 or TRBV12-4 to TRBJ2-5; TRBD1 is a possible D gene (6 bases). Trimming shortened V by 6 bases and J by 3 bases, and 11 bases separated the two germline ends. The CDR3 covers 13 residues.

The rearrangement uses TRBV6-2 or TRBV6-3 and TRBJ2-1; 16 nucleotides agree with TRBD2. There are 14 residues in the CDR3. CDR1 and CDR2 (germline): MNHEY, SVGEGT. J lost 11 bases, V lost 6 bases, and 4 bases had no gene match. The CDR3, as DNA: TGTGCCAGCAGCGGGACTAGCGGGAGGGATAAGCAGTTCTTC. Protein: CASSGTSGRDKQFF.

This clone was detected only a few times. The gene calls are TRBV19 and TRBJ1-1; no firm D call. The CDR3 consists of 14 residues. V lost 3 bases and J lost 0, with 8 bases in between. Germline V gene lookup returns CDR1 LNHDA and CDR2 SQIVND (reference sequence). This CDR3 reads CASSMRGVNTEAFF. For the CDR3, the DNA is TGTGCCAGTAGTATGCGGGGAGTGAACACTGAAGCTTTCTTT.

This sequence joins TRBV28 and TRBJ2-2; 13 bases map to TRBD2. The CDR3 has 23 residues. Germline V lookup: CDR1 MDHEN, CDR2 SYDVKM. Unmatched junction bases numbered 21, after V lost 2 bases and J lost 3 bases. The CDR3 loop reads CASSLPSPTSGRAHVRYTGELFF. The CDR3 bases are TGTGCCAGCAGTTTACCCTCCCCCACTAGCGGGAGGGCCCACGTTAGGTACACCGGGGAGCTGTTTTTT. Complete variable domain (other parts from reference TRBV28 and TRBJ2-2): DVKVTQSSRYLVKRTGEKVFLECVQDMDHENMFWYRQDPGLGLRLIYFSYDVKMKEKGDIPEGYSVSREKKERFSLILESASTNQTSMYLCASSLPSPTSGRAHVRYTGELFFGEGSRLTVL.

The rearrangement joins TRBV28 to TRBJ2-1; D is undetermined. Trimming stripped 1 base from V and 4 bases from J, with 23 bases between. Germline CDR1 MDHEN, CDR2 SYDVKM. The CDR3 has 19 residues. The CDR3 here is CASSLSPGGGTSSYNEQFF. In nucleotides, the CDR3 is TGTGCCAGCAGTTTATCCCCTGGCGGTGGAACATCGTCGTACAATGAGCAGTTCTTC.

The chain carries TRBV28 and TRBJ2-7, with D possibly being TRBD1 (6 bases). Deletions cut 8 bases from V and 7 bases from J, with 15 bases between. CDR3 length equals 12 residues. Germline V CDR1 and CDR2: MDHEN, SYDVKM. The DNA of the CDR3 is TGTGCCAGCCGCGAGCAGGGGCGGGAGCAGTACTTC. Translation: CASREQGREQYF.

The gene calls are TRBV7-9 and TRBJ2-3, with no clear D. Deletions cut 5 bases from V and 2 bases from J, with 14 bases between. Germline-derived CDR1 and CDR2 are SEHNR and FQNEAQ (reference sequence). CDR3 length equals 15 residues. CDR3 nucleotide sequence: TGTGCCAGCAGCCCAAAACGGCGGATCACAGATACGCAGTATTTT. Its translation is CASSPKRRITDTQYF.

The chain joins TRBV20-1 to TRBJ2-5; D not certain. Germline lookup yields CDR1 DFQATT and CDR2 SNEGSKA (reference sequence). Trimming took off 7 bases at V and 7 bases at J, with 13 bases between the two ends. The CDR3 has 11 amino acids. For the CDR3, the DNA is TGCAGTGTCGACTTGGGTTGGACCCAGTACTTC. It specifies CSVDLGWTQYF.

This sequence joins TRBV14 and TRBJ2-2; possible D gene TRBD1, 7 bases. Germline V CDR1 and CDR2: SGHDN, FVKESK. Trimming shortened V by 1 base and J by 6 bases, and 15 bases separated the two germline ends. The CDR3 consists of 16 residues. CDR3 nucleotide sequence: TGTGCCAGCAGCCAAGGCGGGACAGTAATTTCCGGGGAGCTGTTTTTT. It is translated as CASSQGGTVISGELFF. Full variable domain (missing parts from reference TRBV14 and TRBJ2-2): EAGVTQFPSHSVIEKGQTVTLRCDPISGHDNLYWYRRVMGKEIKFLLHFVKESKQDESGMPNNRFLAERTGGTYSTLKVQPAELEDSGVYFCASSQGGTVISGELFFGEGSRLTVL.

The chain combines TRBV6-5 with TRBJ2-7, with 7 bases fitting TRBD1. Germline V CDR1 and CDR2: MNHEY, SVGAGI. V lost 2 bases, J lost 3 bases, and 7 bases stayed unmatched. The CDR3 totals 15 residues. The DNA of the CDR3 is TGTGCCAGCAGTTACGGGGACAGCTTAAACTACGAGCAGTACTTC. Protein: CASSYGDSLNYEQYF.

The CDR3 here is CASSHPLAGATDTQYF. CDR3 bases: TGCGCCAGCAGCCATCCCCTAGCGGGGGCCACAGATACGCAGTATTTT. V usage is TRBV4-1 and J usage is TRBJ2-3, with 10 bases lining up with TRBD2. This CDR3 region has 16 residues. CDR1 MGHRA and CDR2 YSYEKL come from the germline V gene. J was trimmed by 2 bases and V by 3 bases; bases with no gene match: 5.

CDR3 sequence (DNA): TGTGCCAGCAGTTTATCAGGGGGCGAAGTTTCACCCCTCCACTTT. Encoded protein: CASSLSGGEVSPLHF. The chain joins TRBV27 to TRBJ1-6; 7 bases fit TRBD1. Germline lookup yields CDR1 MNHEY and CDR2 SMNVEV (reference sequence). The length of the CDR3 is 15 residues. V dropped 0 bases and J dropped 9; count of bases not matched to a gene: 5.

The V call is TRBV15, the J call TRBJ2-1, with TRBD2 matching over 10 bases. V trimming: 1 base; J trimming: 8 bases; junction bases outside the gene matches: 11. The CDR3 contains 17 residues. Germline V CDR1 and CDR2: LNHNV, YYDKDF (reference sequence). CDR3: CATSRGLAGGKLDEQFF. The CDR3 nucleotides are TGTGCCACCAGCAGAGGGTTAGCGGGGGGAAAACTCGATGAGCAGTTCTTC.

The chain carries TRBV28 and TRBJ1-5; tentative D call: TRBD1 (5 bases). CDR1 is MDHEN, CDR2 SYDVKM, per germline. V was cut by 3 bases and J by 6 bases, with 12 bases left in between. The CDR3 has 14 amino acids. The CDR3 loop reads CASSLVPRVQPQHF. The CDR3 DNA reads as TGTGCCAGCAGTTTGGTCCCCAGGGTTCAGCCCCAGCATTTT.

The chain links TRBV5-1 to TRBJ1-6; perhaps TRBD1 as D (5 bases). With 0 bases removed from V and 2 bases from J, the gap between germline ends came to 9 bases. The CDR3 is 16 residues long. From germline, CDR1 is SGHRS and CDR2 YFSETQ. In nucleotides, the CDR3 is TGCGCCAGCAGCTTGGCGGGGGTCCCCTATAATTCACCCCTCCACTTT. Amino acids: CASSLAGVPYNSPLHF.

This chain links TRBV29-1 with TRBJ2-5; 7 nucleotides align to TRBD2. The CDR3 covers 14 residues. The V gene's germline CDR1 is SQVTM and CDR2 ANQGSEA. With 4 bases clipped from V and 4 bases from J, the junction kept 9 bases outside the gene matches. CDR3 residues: CSVASGGRPETQYF. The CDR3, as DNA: TGCAGCGTTGCTTCGGGGGGAAGGCCAGAGACCCAGTACTTC. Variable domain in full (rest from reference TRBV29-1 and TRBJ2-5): SAVISQKPSRDICQRGTSLTIQCQVDSQVTMMFWYRQQPGQSLTLIATANQGSEATYESGFVIDKFPISRPNLTFSTLTVSNMSPEDSSIYLCSVASGGRPETQYFGPGTRLLVL.

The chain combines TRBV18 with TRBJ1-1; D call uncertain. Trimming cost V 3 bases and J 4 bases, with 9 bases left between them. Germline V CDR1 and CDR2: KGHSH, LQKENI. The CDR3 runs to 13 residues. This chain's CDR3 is CASSPAVSTEAFF. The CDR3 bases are TGTGCCAGCTCACCCGCAGTCAGCACTGAAGCTTTCTTT. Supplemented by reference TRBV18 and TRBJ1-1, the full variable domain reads NAGVMQNPRHLVRRRGQEARLRCSPMKGHSHVYWYRQLPEEGLKFMVYLQKENIIDESGMPKERFSAEFPKEGPSILRIQQVVRGDSAAYFCASSPAVSTEAFFGQGTRLTVV.

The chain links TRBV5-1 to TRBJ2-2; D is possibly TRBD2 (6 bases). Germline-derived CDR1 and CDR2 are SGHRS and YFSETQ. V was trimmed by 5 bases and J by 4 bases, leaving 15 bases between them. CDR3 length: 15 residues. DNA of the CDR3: TGCGCCAGCAGTTGGGGGACGGAGGGCACCGGGGAGCTGTTTTTT. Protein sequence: CASSWGTEGTGELFF.

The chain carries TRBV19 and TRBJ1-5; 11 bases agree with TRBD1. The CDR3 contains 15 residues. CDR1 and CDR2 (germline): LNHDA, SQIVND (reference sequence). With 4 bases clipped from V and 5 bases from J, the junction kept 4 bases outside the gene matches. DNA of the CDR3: TGTGCCAGTAGTAGAGGACAGGGGGCGTATCAGCCCCAGCATTTT. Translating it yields CASSRGQGAYQPQHF.